Following are 9 T cell receptor beta chains from one sample sequenced in a study of control samples from healthy donors and cancer patients. Produced via immunoSEQ multiplex PCR; TCRdb's table is partial and in-frame only. The sample consists of some 200,000 clones, about 95% of them appearing once. Sequenced: blood. These receptors were obtained from a man aged 50-59 years in good health.

The V and J genes are TRBV30 and TRBJ2-7, with 15 bases that match TRBD2. Germline-derived CDR1 and CDR2 are GTSNPN and SVGIG (reference sequence). With V trimmed by 2 bases and J by 6 bases, 2 bases remained unmatched. This CDR3 has 14 residues. CDR3 sequence: CAWSRGLAGGEQYF. The CDR3 DNA follows: TGTGCCTGGAGTCGGGGACTAGCGGGGGGCGAGCAGTACTTC. Full variable domain (missing parts from reference TRBV30 and TRBJ2-7): SQTIHQWPATLVQPVGSPLSLECTVEGTSNPNLYWYRQAAGRGLQLLFYSVGIGQISSEVPQNLSASRPQDRQFILSSKKLLLSDSGFYLCAWSRGLAGGEQYFGPGTRLTVT.

The chain has TRBV15 and TRBJ1-6; a possible D gene is TRBD1 (5 bases). The CDR3 runs to 16 residues. Per germline, CDR1 LNHNV and CDR2 YYDKDF (reference sequence). Trimming took 1 base from V and 13 from J, leaving 20 bases between them. DNA of the CDR3: TGTGCCACCAGCAGAGCCCATGGGGACGGCCTTGTGCCCCTCCACTTT. The encoded protein is CATSRAHGDGLVPLHF. Full variable domain (rest looked up from reference TRBV15 and TRBJ1-6): DAMVIQNPRYQVTQFGKPVTLSCSQTLNHNVMYWYQQKSSQAPKLLFHYYDKDFNNEADTPDNFQSRRPNTSFCFLDIRSPGLGDTAMYLCATSRAHGDGLVPLHFGNGTRLTVT.

J is TRBJ2-2 and V is TRBV4-3, with D perhaps matching TRBD1 (5 bases). There are 17 residues in the CDR3. CDR1 and CDR2 from the germline V gene are LGHNA and YSLEER. V lost 4 bases to trimming and J lost 0 bases, with 15 bases between them. CDR3 protein: CASSPLPGPSNTGELFF. For the CDR3, the DNA is TGCGCCAGCAGCCCCCTACCAGGGCCTTCGAACACCGGGGAGCTGTTTTTT.

The chain links TRBV25-1 to TRBJ1-6, with TRBD1 identical over 7 bases. Germline CDR1 is MGHDK and CDR2 is SYGVNS. The V and J ends lost 0 bases and 5 bases, in that order; junction bases with no gene match: 4. There are 16 residues in the CDR3. CDR3 in amino acids: CASSEYKGQHNSPLHF. Here the CDR3 DNA reads TGTGCCAGCAGTGAATATAAGGGACAGCATAATTCACCCCTCCACTTT.

This rearrangement joins TRBV20-1 to TRBJ2-2, with D uncertain. CDR1 DFQATT and CDR2 SNEGSKA come from the germline V gene (reference sequence). The CDR3 spans 14 residues. V was pared by 3 bases and J by 0 bases, with 8 bases between. The CDR3 nucleotides read TGCAGTGCTAGTATACAGACGAACACCGGGGAGCTGTTTTTT. It is translated as CSASIQTNTGELFF.

The rearrangement links TRBV4-3 to TRBJ2-5; D gene uncertain. The CDR3 spans 15 residues. V shed 0 bases and J shed 4 bases, with 12 bases lying between them. Germline CDR1 reads LGHNA; CDR2 reads YSLEER. In DNA form, the CDR3 reads TGCGCCAGCAGCCAAGATTCCCAGACTGGAGAGACCCAGTACTTC. It yields the protein CASSQDSQTGETQYF.

The chain uses TRBV6-2 or TRBV6-3 and TRBJ1-2; D ambiguous. From germline, CDR1 is MNHEY and CDR2 SVGEGT. The CDR3 contains 12 residues. Trimming took 3 bases from V and 3 from J, leaving 5 bases between them. For the CDR3, the DNA is TGTGCCAGCAGTTATACGGACTATGGCTACACCTTC. This gives the protein CASSYTDYGYTF.

The chain uses TRBV7-2 and TRBJ1-5; no firm D call. The V gene lost 3 bases and the J gene lost 0 bases, with 3 bases spanning the gap. The CDR3 length is 13 residues. Germline CDR1 reads SGHTA; CDR2 reads FQGNSA. Here the CDR3 reads CASSFHSNQPQHF. The DNA for the CDR3 is TGTGCCAGCAGCTTCCATAGCAATCAGCCCCAGCATTTT.

In its sample, this clone was seen once. V usage is TRBV27 and J usage is TRBJ2-5; tentative D call: TRBD1 (6 bases). The V and J ends lost 2 bases and 2 bases respectively, with 15 bases between them. Germline V gene lookup returns CDR1 MNHEY and CDR2 SMNVEV (reference sequence). The CDR3 sequence is 16 residues long. CDR3 in amino acids: CASSLLLSRGQETQYF. Here the CDR3 DNA reads TGTGCCAGCAGTTTACTCCTGTCTAGGGGGCAAGAGACCCAGTACTTC.